Presented here are 15 T cell receptor beta chains from one specimen sequenced in a study of Ad26.COV2.S vaccination and SARS-CoV-2 variants. Profiling relied on immunoSEQ multiplex PCR, and the TCRdb table lists in-frame clones only, not all of them. The sample contains approximately 410,000 clones, 80% to 95% of which appear only once. Indicated treatment: about 20 received Ad26.COV2.S at low or high dose, single or two shots; five or six received placebo; per-sample allocation not given. At day 63 after the first vaccine or placebo injection, samples were drawn. The sequenced sample was peripheral blood, obtained in a trial of Ad26.COV2.S vaccine versus placebo. These TCRs come from a person aged 18-60 years who received the Ad26.COV2.S COVID-19 vaccine or a placebo.

This chain links TRBV19 with TRBJ1-5, with D possibly matching TRBD1 (6 bases). The CDR3 is made up of 14 amino acids. V lost 6 bases to trimming and J lost 4 bases, with 13 bases between them. Germline lookup yields CDR1 LNHDA and CDR2 SQIVND (reference sequence). The CDR3 region is CASRERGTNQPQHF. CDR3 coding DNA: TGTGCCAGTAGAGAACGAGGGACAAATCAGCCCCAGCATTTT.

The chain links TRBV19 to TRBJ2-3; either TRBD1 or TRBD2 may fit D (5 bases each). The CDR3 extends over 16 amino acids. Germline CDR1 LNHDA, CDR2 SQIVND (reference sequence). The ends were cut back, 9 bases at V and 7 bases at J, with 26 bases in the middle. The CDR3 sequence is CASGTGPLSPLNTQYF. As DNA, the CDR3 is TGTGCCAGCGGGACGGGGCCCCTATCCCCTCTAAATACGCAGTATTTT. The full variable domain, its missing parts supplied by reference TRBV19 and TRBJ2-3, is DGGITQSPKYLFRKEGQNVTLSCEQNLNHDAMYWYRQDPGQGLRLIYYSQIVNDFQKGDIAEGYSVSREKKESFPLTVTSAQKNPTAFYLCASGTGPLSPLNTQYFGPGTRLTVL.

The rearrangement joins TRBV9 to TRBJ2-5; 9 bases fit TRBD1. CDR1 SGDLS and CDR2 YYNGEE come from the germline V gene. CDR3 length: 16 amino acids. With 0 bases clipped from V and 3 bases from J, the junction kept 6 bases outside the gene matches. The CDR3 sequence: CASSVVGTGFEETQYF. The CDR3 DNA sequence: TGTGCCAGCAGCGTAGTCGGGACAGGGTTCGAAGAGACCCAGTACTTC.

This rearrangement joins TRBV9 to TRBJ1-1, with a possible D match to TRBD1 (6 bases). The CDR3 runs to 15 residues. Germline loops: CDR1 SGDLS, CDR2 YYNGEE. V was cut by 4 bases and J by 3 bases, with 16 bases left in between. CDR3 region: CASSTNGGRDTEAFF. The CDR3 coding sequence is TGTGCCAGCAGCACAAATGGGGGGCGGGACACTGAAGCTTTCTTT.

This clone was seen once. The V call is TRBV25-1, the J call TRBJ2-6, with D hard to call. Germline V CDR1 and CDR2: MGHDK, SYGVNS. The CDR3 consists of 16 residues. Trimming shortened V by 4 bases and J by 0 bases, and 10 bases separated the two germline ends. The DNA for the CDR3 is TGTGCCAGCAGTGCCTCACAGTTCTCTGGGGCCAACGTCCTGACTTTC. It specifies CASSASQFSGANVLTF.

The chain recombines TRBV29-1 with TRBJ1-1, with D uncertain. The V gene's germline CDR1 is SQVTM and CDR2 ANQGSEA. This CDR3 has 10 residues. V gave up 3 bases and J gave up 3 bases, with 2 bases separating them. The CDR3 sequence: CSVEHTEAFF. For the CDR3, the DNA is TGCAGCGTTGAGCACACTGAAGCTTTCTTT.

The chain is built from TRBV15 and TRBJ1-3, with D maybe TRBD1 (6 bases). V lost 3 bases and J lost 3, with 24 bases in between. Germline V gives CDR1 LNHNV, CDR2 YYDKDF (reference sequence). The CDR3 contains 19 residues. The CDR3 here is CATSRLRQVSFLGGNTIYF. CDR3 bases: TGTGCCACCAGCAGGCTGAGACAGGTTTCTTTTCTCGGTGGAAACACCATATATTTT.

CDR3 DNA: TGTGCCAGCAGCGTAGCGACAGGGGAGTTAGAGACCCAGTACTTC. This encodes CASSVATGELETQYF. V gene TRBV9 combines with J gene TRBJ2-5; 8 nucleotides agree with TRBD1. J gave up 4 bases and V 0 bases, and 5 bases lay outside the gene matches. Germline values: CDR1 SGDLS, CDR2 YYNGEE. The CDR3 is 15 amino acids.

The J gene is TRBJ1-5, the V gene TRBV12-2. TRBV12-2 is a pseudogene locus. This CDR3 comprises 16 residues. The CDR3 DNA reads as TGTGCAAGTCGAGTAGCCGGGTCTAATAGCAATCAGCCCCAGCATTTT. Its protein is CASRVAGSNSNQPQHF.

This clone occurred once. The chain couples TRBV7-8 to TRBJ2-7, with D uncertain. Trimming shortened V by 4 bases and J by 6 bases, and 13 bases separated the two germline ends. CDR3 length: 13 residues. Germline loops: CDR1 SGHVS, CDR2 FQNEAQ. In nucleotides, the CDR3 is TGTGCCAGCAGCTCAAGTGGACCCGCCGAGCAGTACTTC. Protein sequence: CASSSSGPAEQYF.

V is TRBV7-9 and J is TRBJ2-5; no reliable D call. The CDR3 runs to 15 residues. Trimming took off 1 base at V and 1 base at J, with 10 bases between the two ends. The germline V gene encodes CDR1 SEHNR and CDR2 FQNEAQ (reference sequence). CDR3 coding DNA: TGTGCCAGCAGCTTAGGTATAAGTATCCAAGAGACCCAGTACTTC. Protein: CASSLGISIQETQYF.

The chain employs TRBV19 and TRBJ2-6; D unresolved. V was shortened by 6 bases and J by 0 bases, with 3 bases between the two germline ends. Germline V gene lookup returns CDR1 LNHDA and CDR2 SQIVND (reference sequence). The CDR3 covers 13 residues. The CDR3 nucleotides are TGTGCCAGTAGACTCTCTGGGGCCAACGTCCTGACTTTC. It is translated as CASRLSGANVLTF.

The chain links TRBV15 to TRBJ2-5; D uncertain. Germline V gene data show CDR1 as LNHNV and CDR2 as YYDKDF (reference sequence). Deletions cut 0 bases from V and 3 bases from J, with 8 bases between. CDR3 size: 14 residues. CDR3 bases: TGTGCCACCAGCAGAGATTCGAGTAAAGAGACCCAGTACTTC. Translated: CATSRDSSKETQYF.

A word on this clone: In the same sample, other DNA sequences code for this CDR3. The rearrangement joins TRBV19 to TRBJ2-7; 10 bases match TRBD2. V was clipped by 5 bases and J by 2 bases; unmatched bases: 3. CDR3 size: 14 residues. Germline V gives CDR1 LNHDA, CDR2 SQIVND (reference sequence). The CDR3 DNA reads TGTGCCAGTAGTCCTAGCGGGGGAACCTACGAGCAGTACTTC. Its protein is CASSPSGGTYEQYF. Full variable domain (missing parts from reference TRBV19 and TRBJ2-7): DGGITQSPKYLFRKEGQNVTLSCEQNLNHDAMYWYRQDPGQGLRLIYYSQIVNDFQKGDIAEGYSVSREKKESFPLTVTSAQKNPTAFYLCASSPSGGTYEQYFGPGTRLTVT.

V usage is TRBV2 and J usage is TRBJ1-2, with D unresolved. There are 15 residues in the CDR3. V lost 7 bases, J lost 8 bases, and 23 bases lay in between. Germline assignment: CDR1 SNHLY and CDR2 FYNNEI. CDR3 nucleotides: TGTGCCAGCACCGAAGCCGGCAGAGCTACGATAGGCTACACCTTC. Translated, it gives CASTEAGRATIGYTF.